This T cell receptor beta chain was captured by sequencing in a study of blood T cell repertoires in COVID-19. Original analysis: For nucleated cells, counts were estimated from reference gene primer amplification. The method was immunoSEQ multiplex PCR; TCRdb's version includes in-frame clones alone and lacks a portion of them. For V, J and clone size, that table is used; D and trimming come from the DNA. The sample includes roughly 23,000 clones, 90% to 95% of them seen just once. This CDR3 has 14 amino acids. Trimming stripped 3 bases from V and 0 bases from J, with 8 bases between. The germline V gene has CDR1 SGHDT and CDR2 YYEEEE.

This TCR derives from a woman aged 45-65 years with active COVID-19. The genes are TRBV5-6 and TRBJ2-3, with D perhaps TRBD1 (6 bases). Sequencing used peripheral blood. CDR3 DNA: TGTGCCAGCAGCTCCACAGGGAGCACAGATACGCAGTATTTT. Its translation: CASSSTGSTDTQYF.